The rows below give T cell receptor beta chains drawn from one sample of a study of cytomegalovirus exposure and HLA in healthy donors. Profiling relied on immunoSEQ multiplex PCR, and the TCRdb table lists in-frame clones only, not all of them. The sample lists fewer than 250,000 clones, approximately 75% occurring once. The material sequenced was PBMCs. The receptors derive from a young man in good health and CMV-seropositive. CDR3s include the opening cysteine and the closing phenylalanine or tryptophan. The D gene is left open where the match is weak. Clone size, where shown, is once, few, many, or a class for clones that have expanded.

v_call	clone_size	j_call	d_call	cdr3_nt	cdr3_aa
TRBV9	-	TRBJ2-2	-	TGTGCCAGCAGCGTAGTGGGGGCTAAATCCGGGGAGCTGTTTTTT	CASSVVGAKSGELFF
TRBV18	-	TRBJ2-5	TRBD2	TGTGCCAGCTCACCACTTCCTTCTAGCGGGAAAGAGACCCAGTACTTC	CASSPLPSSGKETQYF
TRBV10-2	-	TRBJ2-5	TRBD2	TGCGCCAGCAGTGGGGTTGGGAGCGGGGCCACGGAGACCCAGTACTTC	CASSGVGSGATETQYF
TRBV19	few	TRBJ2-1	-	TGTGCCAGTAGACTCCAGGGTCTAGGGTACAATGAGCAGTTCTTC	CASRLQGLGYNEQFF
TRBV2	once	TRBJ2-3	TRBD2	TGTGCCAGCAGTCGTCGGGGGGGCCGGGATACGCAGTATTTT	CASSRRGGRDTQYF
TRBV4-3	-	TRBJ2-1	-	TGCGCCAGCAGCCAAGATATCGACAATGAGCAGTTCTTC	CASSQDIDNEQFF
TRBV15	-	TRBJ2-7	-	TGTGCCACCAGCAGAGATCGGGGAGCCTACGAGCAGTACTTC	CATSRDRGAYEQYF
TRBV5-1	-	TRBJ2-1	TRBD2	TGCGCCAGCAGCTTCGCTAGCGGGGTTTCCTACAATGAGCAGTTCTTC	CASSFASGVSYNEQFF
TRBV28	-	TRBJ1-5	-	TGTGCCAGCAGTTTATCCAGGAACAATCAGCCCCAGCATTTT	CASSLSRNNQPQHF
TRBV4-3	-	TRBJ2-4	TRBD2	TGCGCCAGCAGCCAAGATCGAGGGACTAGCGGGGCCAAAAACATTCAGTACTTC	CASSQDRGTSGAKNIQYF
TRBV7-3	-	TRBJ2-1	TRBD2	TGTGCCAGCAGAGGTAGCGGGAGCAATGAGCAGTTCTTC	CASRGSGSNEQFF
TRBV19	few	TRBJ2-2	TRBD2	TGTGCCAGTAGTGAGACTAGCGGGGTTTCCGGGGAGCTGTTTTTT	CASSETSGVSGELFF
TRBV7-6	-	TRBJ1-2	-	TGTGCCAGCAGCCCCCGCCTCGGGTTGAACTATGGCTACACCTTC	CASSPRLGLNYGYTF
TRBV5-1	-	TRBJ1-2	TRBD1	TGCGCCAGCAGCCCGACCCGGACAGGTGGAGGCTACACCTTC	CASSPTRTGGGYTF
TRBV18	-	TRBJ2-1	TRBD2	TGTGCCAGCTCACCAACACAAGCGGGGTCGGGAGGGGAGCAGTTCTTC	CASSPTQAGSGGEQFF
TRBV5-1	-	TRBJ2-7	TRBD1	TGCGCCAGCAGCCCGGGACAGACCTACGAGCAGTACTTC	CASSPGQTYEQYF
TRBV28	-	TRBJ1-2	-	TGTGCCAGCAGTTTAAGGTCTCAGGGGTACTATGGCTACACCTTC	CASSLRSQGYYGYTF
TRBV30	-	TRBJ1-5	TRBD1	TGTGCCTGGGGTGTTGGTGGCACAGGGGAGCATTTT	CAWGVGGTGEHF
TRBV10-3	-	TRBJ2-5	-	TGTGCCATCAGCGGGACTACAGGGGGTCAAGAGACCCAGTACTTC	CAISGTTGGQETQYF
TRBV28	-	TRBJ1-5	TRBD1	TGTGCCAGCGTTCGACAGGGGGGCAGCAATCAGCCCCAGCATTTT	CASVRQGGSNQPQHF
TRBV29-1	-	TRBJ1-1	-	TGCAGCGTTGGACGACAACTGAACACTGAAGCTTTCTTT	CSVGRQLNTEAFF
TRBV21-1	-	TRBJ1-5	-	TGTGCCAGCAGCAAGGGACAGGGAAGTAATCAGCCCCAGCATTTT	CASSKGQGSNQPQHF
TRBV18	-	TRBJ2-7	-	TGTGCCAGCTCACTCTCAGGCGAGGAGCAGTACTTC	CASSLSGEEQYF
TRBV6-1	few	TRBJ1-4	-	TGTGCCAGCAGTGCCGGAACAGGGCAGGGCCTGTTTTTT	CASSAGTGQGLFF